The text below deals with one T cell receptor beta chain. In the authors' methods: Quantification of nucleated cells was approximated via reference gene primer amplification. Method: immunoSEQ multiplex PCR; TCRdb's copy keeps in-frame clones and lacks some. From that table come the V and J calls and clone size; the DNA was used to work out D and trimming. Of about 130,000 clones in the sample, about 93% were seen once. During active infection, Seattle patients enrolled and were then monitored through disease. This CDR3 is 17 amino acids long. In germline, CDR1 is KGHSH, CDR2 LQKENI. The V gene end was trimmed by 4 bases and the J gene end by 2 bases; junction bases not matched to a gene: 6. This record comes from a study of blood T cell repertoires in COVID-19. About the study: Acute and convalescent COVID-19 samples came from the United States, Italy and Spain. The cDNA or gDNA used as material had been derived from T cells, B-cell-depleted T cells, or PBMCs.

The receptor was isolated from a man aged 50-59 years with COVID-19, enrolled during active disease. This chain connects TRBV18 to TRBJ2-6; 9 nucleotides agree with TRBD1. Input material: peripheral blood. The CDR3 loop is CASSRGTGSTGANVLTF. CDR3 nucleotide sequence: TGTGCCAGCTCACGGGGGACAGGGTCTACTGGGGCCAACGTCCTGACTTTC.